One sample yielded the 27 T cell receptor beta chains listed below, sequenced in a study of blood T cell repertoires in COVID-19. Assay: immunoSEQ multiplex PCR; the TCRdb copy retains only in-frame clones and omits some. The table records 200,000 to 300,000 clones, approximately 86% of them present only once. Sequencing was performed on peripheral blood. The receptors derive from a woman aged 30 to 39 who had recovered from COVID-19.

The genes are TRBV6-5 and TRBJ2-1; 7 nucleotides line up with TRBD1. The CDR3 contains 14 residues. The trim removed 2 bases at V and 4 bases at J, leaving 2 bases unmatched. CDR1 and CDR2 from the germline V gene are MNHEY and SVGAGI. CDR3 region: CASSYRDSYNEQFF. Here the CDR3 DNA reads TGTGCCAGCAGTTACCGGGACAGTTACAATGAGCAGTTCTTC.

The chain recombines TRBV6-5 with TRBJ2-7, with TRBD1 matching 8 bases. V was clipped by 4 bases and J by 5 bases; unmatched bases: 7. This CDR3 is 14 amino acids long. Germline-derived CDR1 and CDR2 are MNHEY and SVGAGI. CDR3 nucleotides: TGTGCCAGCAGTTCCAACAGGGGGAGCCACGAGCAGTACTTC. It specifies CASSSNRGSHEQYF.

J is TRBJ2-1 and V is TRBV11-3; D might be TRBD1 (6 bases). Germline CDR1 is SGHNT and CDR2 is YENEEA. The CDR3 is 18 amino acids. V gave up 1 base and J gave up 2 bases, with 18 bases separating them. The CDR3 region has the DNA TGTGCCAGCAGCTTAGGCCGATGGGGGCGGTTTACCTACAATGAGCAGTTCTTC. Its translation: CASSLGRWGRFTYNEQFF.

The J gene is TRBJ2-2, the V gene TRBV30; TRBD1 agrees at 9 bases. Germline trimming cut 5 bases from V and 4 bases from J; bases unmatched to any gene: 17. Germline assignment: CDR1 GTSNPN and CDR2 SVGIG (reference sequence). CDR3 length: 18 amino acids. The CDR3 reads CAWESGQGFTASTGELFF. As DNA, the CDR3 is TGTGCCTGGGAGTCGGGACAGGGTTTTACCGCGAGCACCGGGGAGCTGTTTTTT.

The rearrangement uses TRBV29-1 and TRBJ2-5; D unclear. The CDR3 consists of 13 residues. Per germline, CDR1 SQVTM and CDR2 ANQGSEA. With 1 base removed from V and 1 base from J, the gap between germline ends came to 7 bases. The CDR3, as DNA: TGCAGCGTTGAAGGGGCAGTCCAAGAGACCCAGTACTTC. Translated, it gives CSVEGAVQETQYF.

This chain links TRBV6-1 with TRBJ1-6; the match to TRBD1 covers 7 bases. Germline-derived CDR1 and CDR2 are MNHNS and SASEGT. V lost 3 bases, J lost 10 bases, and 9 bases stayed unmatched. This CDR3 spans 15 amino acids. As DNA, the CDR3 is TGTGCCAGCAGTGAGGTGACAGGGTTAAGCTCACCCCTCCACTTT. Amino acids: CASSEVTGLSSPLHF.

This clone turned up a few times. The CDR3 DNA is TGCGCCAGCAGCTTCGGGGACACTGAAGCTTTCTTT. Translated: CASSFGDTEAFF. The chain is built from TRBV5-1 and TRBJ1-1; no definite D call. The CDR3 has 12 amino acids. V shed 2 bases and J shed 3 bases, with 5 bases lying between them. Looked up from germline, CDR1 is SGHRS and CDR2 is YFSETQ.

CDR3 in DNA: TGTGCCAGCACCAACTCCAACCCTAACACTGAAGCTTTCTTT. It is translated as CASTNSNPNTEAFF. The rearrangement uses TRBV6-5 and TRBJ1-1; D ambiguous. CDR1 MNHEY and CDR2 SVGAGI come from the germline V gene. The CDR3 spans 14 residues. V was shortened by 7 bases and J by 2 bases, with 14 bases between the two germline ends.

The chain carries TRBV19 and TRBJ2-3, with D possibly matching TRBD1 (6 bases). The CDR3 has 16 residues. The V gene's germline CDR1 is LNHDA and CDR2 SQIVND (reference sequence). V dropped 4 bases and J dropped 0 bases, with 14 bases sitting between them. In nucleotides, the CDR3 is TGTGCCAGTAGTACCCCATCAAGGGGGAGCACAGATACGCAGTATTTT. It encodes CASSTPSRGSTDTQYF.

In its sample, this clone was seen a few times. The CDR3 region has the DNA TGTGCCAGCAGCTTAGCGCAAGGGGCTGGGCCCCAGCATTTT. Protein product: CASSLAQGAGPQHF. V usage is TRBV7-9 and J usage is TRBJ1-5, with D tentatively TRBD1 (5 bases). Deletions cut 0 bases from V and 9 bases from J, with 12 bases between. Germline values: CDR1 SEHNR, CDR2 FQNEAQ (reference sequence). This CDR3 region has 14 residues.

The V call is TRBV15, the J call TRBJ2-7, with 8 bases that match TRBD1. The germline V gene has CDR1 LNHNV and CDR2 YYDKDF (reference sequence). The V and J ends lost 4 bases and 0 bases, in that order; junction bases with no gene match: 5. This CDR3 contains 15 residues. CDR3 bases: TGTGCCACCAGCACAAGACAGGGGATCTCCTACGAGCAGTACTTC. Amino acids: CATSTRQGISYEQYF.

Ten or more counts support this clone. The J gene is TRBJ2-3, the V gene TRBV11-2; 7 nucleotides match TRBD2. Per the germline V gene, CDR1 is SGHAT and CDR2 is FQNNGV. The CDR3 length is 15 residues. The V gene end was trimmed by 0 bases and the J gene end by 4 bases; junction bases not matched to a gene: 4. The DNA of the CDR3 is TGTGCCAGCAGCTTAGAGGGGGGGGAGTCAGATACGCAGTATTTT. It is translated as CASSLEGGESDTQYF.

The chain carries TRBV7-2 and TRBJ2-5; no definite D call. The CDR3 totals 13 residues. Germline assignment: CDR1 SGHTA and CDR2 FQGNSA. V shed 3 bases and J shed 2 bases, with 7 bases lying between them. The CDR3: CASSLISQETQYF. In DNA form, the CDR3 reads TGTGCCAGCAGCTTGATCAGTCAAGAGACCCAGTACTTC.

The V gene is TRBV7-9, the J gene TRBJ2-3; possible D gene TRBD2, 6 bases. This CDR3 is 15 amino acids long. The V end was cut by 4 bases, the J end by 1 base, with 12 bases between. From germline, CDR1 is SEHNR and CDR2 FQNEAQ (reference sequence). The CDR3 DNA reads as TGTGCCAGCAGCTACACCGGGACTGGCACAGATACGCAGTATTTT. Translation gives CASSYTGTGTDTQYF.

This chain connects TRBV3-1 (or the pseudogene TRBV3-2) to TRBJ2-1, with 7 bases lining up with TRBD2. The V and J ends lost 4 bases and 6 bases, in that order; junction bases with no gene match: 12. This CDR3 is built from 16 residues. Germline V gene lookup returns CDR1 LGHDT and CDR2 YNNKEL (reference sequence). CDR3 bases: TGTGCCAGCAGCCGGGCGGCTAGCGGTAACTCCAATGAGCAGTTCTTC. Its translation: CASSRAASGNSNEQFF.

This clone was picked up one time. The rearrangement links TRBV2 to TRBJ2-7; maybe TRBD2 (7 bases). The CDR3 runs to 14 residues. CDR1 and CDR2 from the germline V gene are SNHLY and FYNNEI. The V end was cut by 1 base, the J end by 5 bases, with 12 bases between. This CDR3 reads CASSEVRGANEQYF. DNA of the CDR3: TGTGCCAGCAGTGAAGTTCGGGGGGCTAACGAGCAGTACTTC.

Here the CDR3 reads CASSLNSAEAFF. Written as DNA, the CDR3 is TGTGCCAGCAGTCTAAACTCCGCTGAAGCTTTCTTT. The chain carries TRBV6-5 and TRBJ1-1; D gene ambiguous. The V gene lost 5 bases and the J gene lost 6 bases, with 10 bases spanning the gap. Germline V gene sequence: CDR1 MNHEY, CDR2 SVGAGI. The CDR3 consists of 12 residues.

V and J are TRBV7-3 and TRBJ1-3; 9 bases match TRBD1. Losses at the gene ends were 3 bases for V and 5 bases for J; bases not matched to a gene: 14. CDR3 length: 18 amino acids. Germline lookup yields CDR1 SGHTA and CDR2 FQGTGA. CDR3 sequence: CASSFRTGAHPFRNTIYF. The DNA for the CDR3 is TGTGCCAGCAGCTTTCGGACAGGGGCCCACCCTTTTAGAAACACCATATATTTT.

This chain connects TRBV6-2 or TRBV6-3 to TRBJ2-7; 15 nucleotides agree with TRBD2. Germline CDR1 and CDR2: MNHEY and SVGEGT. The CDR3 runs 19 residues. J was trimmed by 2 bases and V by 5 bases; bases with no gene match: 13. The CDR3 loop is CASSPGPGLAGGSPYEQYF. The CDR3 coding sequence is TGTGCCAGCAGTCCCGGACCGGGACTAGCGGGGGGCAGCCCCTACGAGCAGTACTTC.

The CDR3: CASSLGKEIYGYTF. The CDR3 DNA follows: TGTGCCAGTAGTCTCGGGAAAGAAATTTATGGCTACACCTTC. The chain carries TRBV19 and TRBJ1-2; D not certain. The germline V gene has CDR1 LNHDA and CDR2 SQIVND (reference sequence). This CDR3 has 14 residues. V was cut by 5 bases and J by 5 bases, with 15 bases left in between.

The CDR3 DNA follows: TGTGCCAGCAGCTTAGAGGGGAGGAGGGGTCGCAATGAGCAGTTCTTC. Amino acids: CASSLEGRRGRNEQFF. This chain links TRBV11-3 with TRBJ2-1; weak D call: TRBD2 (6 bases). The CDR3 is 16 amino acids. Trimming removed 0 bases at V and 6 bases at J, with 15 bases between. Germline V lookup: CDR1 SGHNT, CDR2 YENEEA.

CDR3 amino acids: CASSLGAGVLDYGYTF. In nucleotides, the CDR3 is TGCGCCAGCAGCTTGGGAGCAGGGGTGTTGGACTATGGCTACACCTTC. The rearrangement links TRBV5-1 to TRBJ1-2, with D tentatively TRBD1 (6 bases). V lost 0 bases to trimming and J lost 3 bases, with 15 bases between them. Germline values: CDR1 SGHRS, CDR2 YFSETQ. CDR3 length: 16 residues.

This clone was detected once. The rearrangement uses TRBV19 and TRBJ2-3; TRBD2 matches at 10 bases. The CDR3 totals 16 residues. Germline V lookup: CDR1 LNHDA, CDR2 SQIVND (reference sequence). Trimming removed 1 base from V and 6 bases from J; junction bases left unmatched: 7. This chain's CDR3 is CASSIGVAGGRDTQYF. CDR3 bases: TGTGCCAGTAGTATAGGAGTAGCGGGGGGCCGGGATACGCAGTATTTT.

V gene TRBV18 combines with J gene TRBJ2-7; D is unresolved. This CDR3 has 13 amino acids. Germline CDR1 is KGHSH and CDR2 is LQKENI. V was trimmed by 4 bases and J by 2 bases, leaving 9 bases between them. This CDR3 reads CASSLDNTYEQYF. The CDR3 nucleotides read TGTGCCAGCTCACTCGACAACACCTACGAGCAGTACTTC.

A remark on this clone: Other DNA sequences within the sample encode an identical CDR3. The J gene is TRBJ2-3, the V gene TRBV14; D remains ambiguous. Germline CDR1 SGHDN, CDR2 FVKESK. The CDR3 spans 13 residues. The V gene lost 0 bases and the J gene lost 6 bases, with 7 bases spanning the gap. The DNA of the CDR3 is TGTGCCAGCAGCCAAGATCTGCGGGATACGCAGTATTTT. Its protein product is CASSQDLRDTQYF.

The chain couples TRBV4-2 to TRBJ2-4, with 8 bases lining up with TRBD2. Trimming took 3 bases from V and 0 from J; bases not matched to a gene: 7. From germline, CDR1 is LGHNA and CDR2 YNFKEQ. This CDR3 has 17 residues. CDR3 coding DNA: TGTGCCAGCAGCCAGTCACCGGGGGGGCGAGCCAAAAACATTCAGTACTTC. Protein product: CASSQSPGGRAKNIQYF.

This chain uses TRBV15 with TRBJ1-3; 9 bases are a match to TRBD1. The length of the CDR3 is 16 residues. J lost 4 bases, V lost 5 bases, and 9 bases had no gene match. Germline assignment: CDR1 LNHNV and CDR2 YYDKDF (reference sequence). Written as DNA, the CDR3 is TGTGCCACCAGCCCCCGGACAGGGGTAGCAGGAAACACCATATATTTT. It translates to CATSPRTGVAGNTIYF.